The source of this TCR beta chain is a study of vaccination effects on CD4 cells after COVID-19 (dated by TCRdb to between 2021 and 2024). For the wider study: Participants received two doses of either the BNT162b2 or the mRNA-1273 mRNA SARS-CoV-2 vaccine. The Oncomine TCR Beta short-read assay on an Illumina iSeq 100 was used to sequence cultures from other donors in the study. SARS-CoV-2 spike-specific CD4+ TCR repertoires from before and after mRNA vaccination were compared in COVID-19 convalescent patients and in infection-naive vaccine recipients. A total of more than 8 COVID-19 convalescent patients and a handful of SARS-CoV-2-naive healthy vaccine recipients were included in the full study. Points the paper makes about the study in general: Both infection-induced and vaccine-induced clones contracted markedly at late post-vaccination timepoints, which is consistent with waning T cell responses. Among healthy vaccine recipients, nearly all vaccine-induced clones were SARS-CoV-2 mono-reactive, and only 1 of 255 was cross-reactive with common cold coronaviruses. The study was limited by a small number of convalescent patients and lacked early post-infection timepoints.

In the ViraFEST assay, PBMC were stimulated with viral peptide pools, and TCR sequencing was then used to find antigen-specific CD4+ T cell clonotypes based on their expansion. After 10 days of culture, CD4+ T cells were isolated with the EasySep CD4+ T cell isolation kit. Healthy vaccine recipients had no prior SARS-CoV-2 infection, confirmed by negative nucleocapsid antibodies before and after vaccination. Some 2.2 million PBMC per well were cultured in IMDM with approximately 5% human AB serum, 8.5 to 10 IU/ml IL-2 and gentamicin, plus 10 ug/ml peptides. Half of the culture medium was replaced with fresh IL-2-containing medium on days 3 and 7. Each peptide stimulation condition was cultured in triplicate wells unless otherwise noted. PBMC were separated from whole blood using Ficoll-Paque Plus gradient centrifugation and were then either cryopreserved at -140C or used fresh. The overlapping peptide pools covered the spike proteins of SARS-CoV-2 as well as those of the common cold coronaviruses HCoV-NL63, HCoV-OC43 and HCoV-229E. Genomic DNA was extracted from cultured CD4+ T cells with the QIAamp micro DNA kit.

Libraries were made using the immunoSEQ multiplex PCR assay. DNA from the cultured and isolated CD4+ T cells underwent TCR beta CDR3 sequencing. As for how the authors treated the data: Non-productive TCR sequences were removed, reads were trimmed to the CDR3 region, and CDR3s of at least 7 amino acids were retained. The MANAFEST web app was used to identify antigen-specific clonotypes by comparing expansion in peptide wells with expansion in reference cultures. To count as positive, a clone had to show expansion at FDR<0.05 compared with the reference and with all other wells, an odds ratio above 5, and a frequency above 0.1% in two replicate wells. A clonotype was called cross-reactive if it was significantly expanded both in SARS-CoV-2 spike wells and in at least one common cold coronavirus spike condition. Using the stringdist R package, CDR3 similarity was measured by Levenshtein distance, and unrooted trees were constructed with ape in R 3.6.1. TCRdb carries this immuneACCESS record with in-frame sequences only. Its versions omit some clonotypes, under half of them owing to an unresolved V gene in the studies checked, with the rest unexplained. V, J and clone size were drawn from that table, and D and trimming were deduced from the DNA. The table for this sample lists 55,000 to 70,000 clones; roughly 76% of them were counted only once. The ten largest clones add up to about 2.4% of the sample.

To note about this clone: What antigen it recognizes has not been identified. The sample holds no much larger clone one base away, and base qualities are not on file.

The junction carries 14 bases between V and J, which are trimmed by 2 bases and 3 bases respectively. From the cysteine through the valine, the CDR3 covers 15 amino acids. The DNA shown is the 45-base CDR3, in frame from base 1. According to the germline V gene, CDR1 reads ENHRY and CDR2 reads SYGVKD. Source: CD4+ T cells from PBMCs cultured with HCoV-229E spike peptides, taken before COVID-19 vaccination. Explained via the paper, the cell subset or site label denotes: HCoV-229E spike overlapping peptide pool stimulation. The clonotype originates from a human donor who received a COVID-19 vaccine. The sequence is built from TRBV10-3 and TRBJ2-7; confidence is insufficient to name the D gene. Here is the DNA: TGTGCCATCAGTGAGGGTAGGGTGGAAGGCTACGAGCAGTACGTC. It encodes CAISEGRVEGYEQYV.